Listed below are T cell receptor beta chains from one sample, sequenced in a study of cytomegalovirus exposure and HLA in healthy donors. Data came from immunoSEQ multiplex PCR; TCRdb stores just in-frame clones and leaves some out. Found here are some 110,000 clones, roughly 69% of them singletons; the top ten hold 2% to 2.5%. The sequencing sample was made of PBMCs. The source is a woman aged 30 to 39 in good health and CMV-seronegative. The conserved cysteine and the conserved F or W are not part of the CDR3 here.

v_gene	j_gene	CDR3aa
TRBV5-1	TRBJ2-3	ASSLEGGVSDTQY
TRBV6-5	TRBJ1-1	ASSYDRGRAEAF
TRBV5-8	TRBJ1-1	ASSYRQNYMNTEAF
TRBV5-1	TRBJ1-4	ASSLAPVATNEKLF
TRBV5-1	NA	ASSLGREPYEQY
TRBV11-2	TRBJ2-5	ASSLNRGGETQY
TRBV5-1	TRBJ1-1	ASSLRGDSMNTEAF
TRBV19	TRBJ2-1	ASSIDREGLRNEQF
TRBV30	TRBJ2-7	AWTTLQDSYEQY
TRBV10-2	TRBJ2-7	ASSEWTRDRGSYEQY
TRBV27	TRBJ2-7	ASSLHLGYEQY
TRBV10-3	TRBJ2-7	AISAKTSGSLEQY
TRBV5-6	TRBJ1-4	ASSLGGRAFEEKLF
TRBV5-4	TRBJ2-3	ASSLRRTGTDTQY
TRBV4-2	TRBJ1-4	ASSQDSKKLF
TRBV13	TRBJ2-3	ASSSYQGSGTDTQY
TRBV6-4	TRBJ1-2	ASRQGGDYGYT
TRBV28	TRBJ1-5	ASRPTGPGSQPQH
TRBV27	TRBJ2-3	ASSSRGSGTTDTQY
TRBV15	TRBJ2-2	ATSRDRVSGELF
TRBV7-2	TRBJ2-7	ASSLWGSGRGSSYEQY
TRBV4-3	TRBJ1-6	ASSQLGRGNSPLH
TRBV28	TRBJ1-5	ASSFFWTGRMDSNQPQH
TRBV29-1	TRBJ1-2	SVDRGAYYGYT